This record concerns one T cell receptor beta chain sequence. Its antigen is unknown. An end of the junction does not agree with germline; a read error may underlie this. Germline CDR1 SGHAT, CDR2 FQNNGV. CDR3 length: 15 residues. Total RNA was isolated from each sample in quantities of at least 6 micrograms. The second PCR ran roughly 6 to 12 cycles with a sample-barcoded 5' primer and J-beta primers. CDR3-containing paired-end reads numbered at least 3 million in each sample. In TCRdb, the 5' RACE reads were re-called with MiXCR into one record per CDR3 protein. The sample lists over 1,300,000 distinct CDR3 sequences; approximately 59% were seen once. This record belongs to a study of blood T cells in healthy people across ages. General study points: Per million T cells, the diversity of TCR beta decreased roughly linearly as age advanced.

The chain is built from TRBV11-2 and TRBJ2-7, with D tentatively TRBD2 (6 bases). Sequencing was performed on blood. This receptor was identified in a man between 18 and 35 years old in good health. The CDR3 region has the DNA TGTGCCGGCAGTTACGGGAGAACCAGCTCCTACGAGCAGTACTTC. Protein product: CAGSYGRTSSYEQYF.